The 31 T cell receptor beta chains listed next were all sequenced from one sample in a study of vaccination and CD4 T cells after COVID-19. The antigens of these receptors remain unknown. With the Oncomine TCR Beta short-read assay, DNA from cultured CD4+ T cells was sequenced. MiXCR was run by TCRdb on the PCR reads, yielding one entry per CDR3 protein. The repertoire holds over 8,500 distinct CDR3 sequences, with roughly two thirds as singletons. The treatment is: approximately 11-day PBMC culture with coronavirus spike peptide pools or control peptides (ViraFEST assay). Specimen: CD4+ T cells from blood, cultured in vitro, collected before SARS-CoV-2 vaccination. Every receptor here comes from a human donor who had recovered from COVID-19.

The rearrangement links TRBV20-1 to TRBJ2-1; 11 bases agree with TRBD2. V trimming: 1 base; J trimming: 3 bases; junction bases outside the gene matches: 11. This CDR3 is 18 amino acids long. Germline V gene sequence: CDR1 DFQATT, CDR2 SNEGSKA (reference sequence). The CDR3 loop is CSARVAGGPSYGYNEQFF. The CDR3 DNA sequence: TGCAGTGCTAGAGTAGCGGGAGGGCCTAGCTACGGCTACAATGAGCAGTTCTTC.

The chain uses TRBV12-3 or TRBV12-4 and TRBJ2-7; D is unclear. The CDR3 has 14 residues. Trimming removed 3 bases from V and 3 bases from J, with 12 bases in between. CDR3 in DNA: TGTGCCAGCAGTTTTGCATCTCGGGTCTACGAGCAGTACTTC. Translating gives CASSFASRVYEQYF.

The V and J genes are TRBV27 and TRBJ1-5; D gene uncertain. The CDR3 has 14 amino acids. Per the germline V gene, CDR1 is MNHEY and CDR2 is SMNVEV (reference sequence). Trimming shortened V by 2 bases and J by 3 bases, and 8 bases separated the two germline ends. The CDR3: CASSLRAVNQPQHF. In nucleotides, the CDR3 is TGTGCCAGCAGTTTAAGGGCAGTCAATCAGCCCCAGCATTTT.

This clonotype is large within its sample. V is TRBV20-1 and J is TRBJ1-2; D is uncertain. CDR3 length equals 13 residues. With 5 bases removed from V and 4 bases from J, the gap between germline ends came to 14 bases. The germline V gene has CDR1 DFQATT and CDR2 SNEGSKA (reference sequence). This CDR3 reads CSAETDGLYGYTF. CDR3 nucleotides: TGCAGTGCTGAGACGGATGGCCTCTATGGCTACACCTTC.

The gene calls are TRBV2 and TRBJ1-2; no definite D call. This CDR3 has 14 amino acids. The germline V gene has CDR1 SNHLY and CDR2 FYNNEI. V was pared by 7 bases and J by 6 bases, with 18 bases between. CDR3 sequence: CASTLKRLPHGYTF. The CDR3 DNA reads as TGTGCCAGCACCCTCAAGAGACTACCTCATGGCTACACCTTC.

This clonotype was picked up one time. The V and J genes are TRBV19 and TRBJ2-7; 12 positions agree with TRBD1. The CDR3 runs to 16 residues. Germline V gene data show CDR1 as LNHDA and CDR2 as SQIVND (reference sequence). J was trimmed by 1 base and V by 3 bases; bases with no gene match: 4. The DNA for the CDR3 is TGTGCCAGTAGTATCAAGGGACAGGGGGCTTCCTACGAGCAGTACTTC. This gives the protein CASSIKGQGASYEQYF.

The chain joins TRBV6-1 to TRBJ1-1; tentatively, D is TRBD1 (5 bases). The CDR3 has 11 residues. V was cut by 7 bases and J by 4 bases, with 7 bases left in between. Germline V gene sequence: CDR1 MNHNS, CDR2 SASEGT. The CDR3 region is CASNRGTEAFF. The DNA of the CDR3 is TGTGCCAGCAATAGGGGCACTGAAGCTTTCTTT.

This clonotype was picked up a small number of times. This chain joins TRBV20-1 and TRBJ1-1; 11 bases fit TRBD1. V shed 1 base and J 8 bases; nucleotides not matched to a gene: 9. The CDR3 spans 15 residues. CDR1 DFQATT and CDR2 SNEGSKA come from the germline V gene (reference sequence). In DNA, the CDR3 is TGCAGTGCTAGAGGGGACAGGGGGGGATTCGAAGAAGCTTTCTTT. Translating it yields CSARGDRGGFEEAFF.

This clonotype was observed a single time. The V gene is TRBV19, the J gene TRBJ1-5; no firm D call. The CDR3 length is 15 residues. V lost 5 bases, J lost 0 bases, and 11 bases lay in between. Per germline, CDR1 LNHDA and CDR2 SQIVND (reference sequence). The CDR3 loop is CASSRVLFSNQPQHF. As DNA, the CDR3 is TGTGCCAGTAGTCGGGTTCTATTTAGCAATCAGCCCCAGCATTTT.

This chain uses TRBV7-3 with TRBJ2-3; the D call may be TRBD1 or TRBD2 (5 bases each). The CDR3 runs to 18 residues. Germline CDR1 and CDR2: SGHTA and FQGTGA. V lost 2 bases and J lost 1, with 19 bases in between. CDR3 region: CASSLCIGGTTCTDTQYF. The CDR3 nucleotides read TGTGCCAGCAGCTTATGTATTGGTGGGACCACTTGCACAGATACGCAGTATTTT.

This clonotype has only a few counts. The gene calls are TRBV12-3 or TRBV12-4 and TRBJ1-2, with D perhaps matching TRBD1 (6 bases). The length of the CDR3 is 15 residues. V was pared by 1 base and J by 7 bases, with 16 bases between. The CDR3 here is CASSLGWQGKLGYTF. CDR3 DNA sequence: TGTGCCAGCAGTTTAGGCTGGCAGGGGAAGCTTGGCTACACCTTC.

The genes are TRBV2 and TRBJ2-3; TRBD2 aligns across 10 bases. The CDR3 is made up of 15 amino acids. In germline, CDR1 is SNHLY, CDR2 FYNNEI. V trimming: 7 bases; J trimming: 6 bases; junction bases outside the gene matches: 10. Here the CDR3 DNA reads TGTGCCAGCACTCTTCTAGCGGGAGCATCCGATACGCAGTATTTT. Translated, it gives CASTLLAGASDTQYF.

In this sample, this clonotype turned up a few times. The gene calls are TRBV24-1 and TRBJ2-5; D may be TRBD2 (7 bases). Germline V gene sequence: CDR1 KGHDR, CDR2 SFDVKD. The ends were cut back, 9 bases at V and 2 bases at J, with 21 bases in the middle. The CDR3 consists of 16 residues. The CDR3 DNA reads as TGTGCCACCGCAGGAGGGGGGGTTGGGCTACAAGAGACCCAGTACTTC. Protein sequence: CATAGGGVGLQETQYF.

This chain links TRBV5-5 with TRBJ1-2, with no clear D. The CDR3 runs to 12 residues. V gave up 3 bases and J gave up 8 bases, with 11 bases separating them. Germline V lookup: CDR1 SGHKS, CDR2 YYEKEE (reference sequence). CDR3: CASSSSLGGYTF. The CDR3 DNA reads as TGTGCCAGCAGCTCCAGTCTAGGCGGCTACACCTTC.

The chain links TRBV6-1 to TRBJ2-5; no definite D call. This CDR3 is 12 amino acids long. V lost 3 bases to trimming and J lost 3 bases, with 5 bases between them. The germline gives CDR1 MNHNS, CDR2 SASEGT. The CDR3 DNA is TGTGCCAGCAGTGAGTCCAAAGAGACCCAGTACTTC. This sequence encodes CASSESKETQYF.

The rearrangement joins TRBV6-1 to TRBJ2-4; 15 nucleotides line up with TRBD2. CDR1 and CDR2 from the germline V gene are MNHNS and SASEGT. The CDR3 contains 19 residues. V lost 4 bases, J lost 3 bases, and 10 bases stayed unmatched. The DNA of the CDR3 is TGTGCCAGCAGTGGAGGACTAGCGGGAGGGCCTGGCGTCAAAAACATTCAGTACTTC. Protein sequence: CASSGGLAGGPGVKNIQYF.

The chain is built from TRBV20-1 and TRBJ2-2; weak D call: TRBD2 (6 bases). The CDR3 contains 13 residues. Per the germline V gene, CDR1 is DFQATT and CDR2 is SNEGSKA (reference sequence). The CDR3 DNA is TGCGGAGGTGCCGGGGACTTCACCGGGGAGCTGTTTTTT. This codes for CGGAGDFTGELFF.

This chain joins TRBV7-2 and TRBJ1-2, with 7 nucleotides matching TRBD1. Germline CDR1 SGHTA, CDR2 FQGNSA. CDR3 size: 12 residues. V shed 6 bases, J shed 4 bases, and the junction held 2 bases outside the gene matches. The CDR3 sequence: CASRPGGYGYTF. The CDR3, as DNA: TGTGCCAGCAGACCAGGGGGCTATGGCTACACCTTC.

This clonotype has just one count. A read error may produce the germline difference seen at one junction end. This chain joins TRBV20-1 and TRBJ2-7; 10 positions agree with TRBD2. Germline V CDR1 and CDR2: DFQATT, SNEGSKA (reference sequence). CDR3 length: 14 amino acids. This chain's CDR3 is CSARASGSIYERYF. CDR3 nucleotide sequence: TGCAGTGCTAGAGCTAGCGGGAGTATCTACGAGCGGTACTTC.

This clonotype has a handful of counts. V is TRBV10-3 and J is TRBJ2-2, with 8 bases aligning to TRBD1. CDR1 ENHRY and CDR2 SYGVKD come from the germline V gene. This CDR3 spans 15 amino acids. The V and J ends lost 6 bases and 1 base, in that order; junction bases with no gene match: 4. The CDR3 reads CAISPGTGNTGELFF. CDR3 coding DNA: TGTGCCATCAGCCCCGGGACAGGGAACACCGGGGAGCTGTTTTTT.

The chain couples TRBV6-5 to TRBJ2-3, with TRBD2 as a possible D gene (5 bases). Germline CDR1 is MNHEY and CDR2 is SVGAGI. V lost 0 bases, J lost 1 base, and 5 bases lay in between. This CDR3 is built from 14 residues. The CDR3 loop is CASSYSSGTDTQYF. CDR3 sequence (DNA): TGTGCCAGCAGTTACTCTAGCGGCACAGATACGCAGTATTTT.

The V gene is TRBV6-2 or TRBV6-3, the J gene TRBJ2-3; unclear D gene. The CDR3 covers 13 residues. Trimming cost V 10 bases and J 1 base, with 12 bases left between them. Germline CDR1 MNHEY, CDR2 SVGEGT. The DNA of the CDR3 is TGTGCCATCCGCAGGTCGGGCACAGATACGCAGTATTTT. This encodes CAIRRSGTDTQYF.

The J gene is TRBJ1-2, the V gene TRBV6-1; D is perhaps TRBD1 (6 bases). CDR3 size: 13 residues. From germline, CDR1 is MNHNS and CDR2 SASEGT. Deletions cut 5 bases from V and 1 base from J, with 8 bases between. CDR3 DNA: TGTGCCAGCAGTCGGGACAATAACTATGGCTACACCTTC. This gives the protein CASSRDNNYGYTF.

The rearrangement uses TRBV7-3 and TRBJ2-5; 7 bases are a match to TRBD2. Germline V gene lookup returns CDR1 SGHTA and CDR2 FQGTGA. The CDR3 totals 16 residues. Losses at the gene ends were 3 bases for V and 2 bases for J; bases not matched to a gene: 9. CDR3 amino acids: CASSFPRASGQETQYF. The CDR3 DNA follows: TGTGCCAGCAGCTTCCCCCGGGCTAGCGGACAAGAGACCCAGTACTTC.

The chain carries TRBV12-3 or TRBV12-4 and TRBJ1-1, with 8 nucleotides matching TRBD1. J lost 4 bases, V lost 3 bases, and 4 bases had no gene match. The CDR3 spans 14 residues. CDR3 sequence reads: CASSFGQGITEAFF. As DNA, the CDR3 is TGTGCCAGCAGTTTTGGACAGGGCATCACTGAAGCTTTCTTT.

The CDR3 region has the DNA TGTGCCAGCAGTTTAAGACTAGGGAGAGGAGAGACCCAGTACTTC. Amino acids: CASSLRLGRGETQYF. J is TRBJ2-5 and V is TRBV7-9, with D possibly being TRBD2 (6 bases). The V end lost 6 bases, the J end lost 4 bases, and 18 bases lay between the germline ends. The CDR3 loop spans 15 amino acids. From germline, CDR1 is SEHNR and CDR2 FQNEAQ (reference sequence).

The genes are TRBV21-1 and TRBJ1-2. TRBV21-1 counts as a pseudogene. The CDR3 consists of 11 residues. The CDR3 region has the DNA TGTGCCACCTCACGGTCCTATGGCTACACCTTC. It is translated as CATSRSYGYTF.

The chain is built from TRBV7-2 and TRBJ2-3; tentatively, D is TRBD2 (5 bases). Deletions cut 1 base from V and 6 bases from J, with 14 bases between. CDR3 length equals 15 residues. Germline assignment: CDR1 SGHTA and CDR2 FQGNSA. The CDR3 DNA sequence: TGTGCCAGCAGCTTAGTCTACGGGATGGAGGATACGCAGTATTTT. Protein: CASSLVYGMEDTQYF.

This chain connects TRBV2 to TRBJ1-1, with D tentatively TRBD1 (5 bases). Germline CDR1 SNHLY, CDR2 FYNNEI. The length of the CDR3 is 14 residues. V was cut by 10 bases and J by 4 bases, with 19 bases left in between. The CDR3 region is CATIPGGSSTEAFF. CDR3 DNA: TGTGCCACAATCCCCGGGGGGTCGAGCACTGAAGCTTTCTTT.

For this clonotype: A read error is likely, as this CDR3 ends without the conserved phenylalanine or tryptophan. The DNA is omitted, as the CDR3 cannot be located on it reliably, and the CDR3 follows TCRdb's listing. The chain employs TRBV20-1 and TRBJ2-1. Germline CDR1 and CDR2: DFQATT and SNEGSKA (reference sequence). 8 amino acids form the CDR3, both terminal residues included. The CDR3 sequence is CSASLGNL.

The chain links TRBV20-1 to TRBJ2-2, with D perhaps TRBD2 (5 bases). Trimming cost V 3 bases and J 3 bases, with 8 bases left between them. The CDR3 has 13 amino acids. From germline, CDR1 is DFQATT and CDR2 SNEGSKA (reference sequence). The CDR3 sequence is CSASEGYTGELFF. The CDR3 DNA reads TGCAGTGCTAGTGAGGGTTACACCGGGGAGCTGTTTTTT.